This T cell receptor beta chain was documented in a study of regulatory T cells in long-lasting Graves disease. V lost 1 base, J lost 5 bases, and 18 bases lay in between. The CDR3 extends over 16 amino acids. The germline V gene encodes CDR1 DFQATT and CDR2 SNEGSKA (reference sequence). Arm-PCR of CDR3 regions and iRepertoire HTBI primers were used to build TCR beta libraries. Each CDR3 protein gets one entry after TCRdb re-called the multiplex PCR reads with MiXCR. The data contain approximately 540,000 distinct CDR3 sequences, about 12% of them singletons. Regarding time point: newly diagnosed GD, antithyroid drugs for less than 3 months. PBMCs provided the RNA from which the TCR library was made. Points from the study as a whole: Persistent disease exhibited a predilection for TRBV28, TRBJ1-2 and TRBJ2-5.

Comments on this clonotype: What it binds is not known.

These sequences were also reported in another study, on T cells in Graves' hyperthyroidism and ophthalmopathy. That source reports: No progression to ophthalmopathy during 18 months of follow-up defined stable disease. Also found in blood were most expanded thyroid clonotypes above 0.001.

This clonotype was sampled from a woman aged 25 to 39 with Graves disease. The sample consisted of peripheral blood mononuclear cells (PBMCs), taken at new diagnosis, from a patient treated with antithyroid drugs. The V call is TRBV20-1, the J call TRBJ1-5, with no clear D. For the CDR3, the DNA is TGCAGTGCTAGAGGTTTTCACAGAAGACCTTATCAGCCCCAGCATTTT. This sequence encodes CSARGFHRRPYQPQHF.